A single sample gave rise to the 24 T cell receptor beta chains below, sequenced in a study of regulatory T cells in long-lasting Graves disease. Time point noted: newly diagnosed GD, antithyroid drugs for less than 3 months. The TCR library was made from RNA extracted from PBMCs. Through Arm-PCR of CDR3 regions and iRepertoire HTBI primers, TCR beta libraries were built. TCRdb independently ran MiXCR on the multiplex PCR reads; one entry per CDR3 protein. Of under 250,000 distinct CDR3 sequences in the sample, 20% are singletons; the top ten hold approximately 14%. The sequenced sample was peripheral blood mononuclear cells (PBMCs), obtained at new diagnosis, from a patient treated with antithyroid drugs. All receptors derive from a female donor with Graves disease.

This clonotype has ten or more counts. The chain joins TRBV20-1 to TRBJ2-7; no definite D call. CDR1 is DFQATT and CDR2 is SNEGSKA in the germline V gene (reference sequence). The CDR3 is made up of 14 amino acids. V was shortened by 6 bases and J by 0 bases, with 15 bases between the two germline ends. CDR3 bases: TGCAGTGCCCGGTGGGCCGCCAGCTCCTACGAGCAGTACTTC. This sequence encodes CSARWAASSYEQYF.

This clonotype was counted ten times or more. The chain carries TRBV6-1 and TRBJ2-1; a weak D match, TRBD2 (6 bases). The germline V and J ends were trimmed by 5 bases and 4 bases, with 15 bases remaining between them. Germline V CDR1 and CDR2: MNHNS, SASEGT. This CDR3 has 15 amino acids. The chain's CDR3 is CASSPPRTTYNEQFF. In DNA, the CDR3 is TGTGCCAGCAGTCCGCCCCGGACTACTTACAATGAGCAGTTCTTC.

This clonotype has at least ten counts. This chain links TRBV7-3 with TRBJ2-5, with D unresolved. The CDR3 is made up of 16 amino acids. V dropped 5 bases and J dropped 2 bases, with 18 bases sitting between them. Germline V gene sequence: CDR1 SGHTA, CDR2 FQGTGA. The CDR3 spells CASSLRGGVRQETQYF. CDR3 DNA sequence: TGTGCCAGCAGCCTTCGCGGTGGGGTAAGACAAGAGACCCAGTACTTC. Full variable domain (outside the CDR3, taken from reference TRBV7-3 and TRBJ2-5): GAGVSQTPSNKVTEKGKYVELRCDPISGHTALYWYRQSLGQGPEFLIYFQGTGAADDSGLPNDRFFAVRPEGSVSTLKIQRTERGDSAVYLCASSLRGGVRQETQYFGPGTRLLVL.

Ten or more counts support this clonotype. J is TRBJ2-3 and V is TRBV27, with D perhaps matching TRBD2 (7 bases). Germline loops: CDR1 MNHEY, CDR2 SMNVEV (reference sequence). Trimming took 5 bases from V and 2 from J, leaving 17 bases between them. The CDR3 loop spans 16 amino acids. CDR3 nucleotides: TGTGCCAGCAGTCCAGGGAGGGGGAGGGTCACAGATACGCAGTATTTT. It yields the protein CASSPGRGRVTDTQYF.

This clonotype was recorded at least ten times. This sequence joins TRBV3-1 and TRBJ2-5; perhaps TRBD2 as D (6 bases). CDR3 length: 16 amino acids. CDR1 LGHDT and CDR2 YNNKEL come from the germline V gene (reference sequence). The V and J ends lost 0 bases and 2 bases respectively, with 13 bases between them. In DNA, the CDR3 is TGTGCCAGCAGCCAAGAAGCGGTAGCGGTGCAAGAGACCCAGTACTTC. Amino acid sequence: CASSQEAVAVQETQYF.

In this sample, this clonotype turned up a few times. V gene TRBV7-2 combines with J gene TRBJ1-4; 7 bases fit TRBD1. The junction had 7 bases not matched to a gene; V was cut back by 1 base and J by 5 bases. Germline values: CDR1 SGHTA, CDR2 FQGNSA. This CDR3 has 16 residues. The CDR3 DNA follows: TGTGCCAGCAGCTTAGGTGCGACAGGGTACAATGAAAAACTGTTTTTT. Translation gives CASSLGATGYNEKLFF.

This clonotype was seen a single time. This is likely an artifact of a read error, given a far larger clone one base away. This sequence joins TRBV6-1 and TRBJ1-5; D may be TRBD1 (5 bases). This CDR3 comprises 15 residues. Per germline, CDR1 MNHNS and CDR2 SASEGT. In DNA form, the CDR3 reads TGTGTCAGCAGTGAAGCAGAAGGACACATACAGCCCCAGCATTTT. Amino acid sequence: CVSSEAEGHIQPQHF.

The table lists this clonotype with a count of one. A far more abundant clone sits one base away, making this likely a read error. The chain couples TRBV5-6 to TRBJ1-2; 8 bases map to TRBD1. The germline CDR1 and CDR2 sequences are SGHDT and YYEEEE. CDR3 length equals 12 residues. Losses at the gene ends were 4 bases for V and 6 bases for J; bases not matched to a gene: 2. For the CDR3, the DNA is TGTGCCAGCAGCCAGGGGGCCAATGGCTACACCTTC. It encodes CASSQGANGYTF.

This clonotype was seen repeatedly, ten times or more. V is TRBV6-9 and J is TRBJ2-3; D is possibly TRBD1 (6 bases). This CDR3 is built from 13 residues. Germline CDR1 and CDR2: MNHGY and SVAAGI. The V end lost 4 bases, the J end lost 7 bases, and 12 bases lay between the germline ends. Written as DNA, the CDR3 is TGTGCCAGCAGTTCACCAGGGGTCCATACGCAGTATTTT. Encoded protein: CASSSPGVHTQYF.

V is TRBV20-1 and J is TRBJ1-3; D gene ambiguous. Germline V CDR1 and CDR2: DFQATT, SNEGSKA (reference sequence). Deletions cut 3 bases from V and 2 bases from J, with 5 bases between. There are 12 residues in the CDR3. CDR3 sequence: CSASLPGNTIYF. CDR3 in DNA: TGCAGTGCTAGCCTACCTGGAAACACCATATATTTT.

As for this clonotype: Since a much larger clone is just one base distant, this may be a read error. Written as DNA, the CDR3 is TGTGCCAGCAGCTTGGAGACAGGAGTTGAAAAACTGTTTTTT. The encoded protein is CASSLETGVEKLFF. The chain uses TRBV5-8 and TRBJ1-4; maybe TRBD1 (6 bases). The CDR3 runs 14 residues. V was pared by 0 bases and J by 7 bases, with 10 bases between. The germline V gene encodes CDR1 SGHTS and CDR2 YDEGEE.

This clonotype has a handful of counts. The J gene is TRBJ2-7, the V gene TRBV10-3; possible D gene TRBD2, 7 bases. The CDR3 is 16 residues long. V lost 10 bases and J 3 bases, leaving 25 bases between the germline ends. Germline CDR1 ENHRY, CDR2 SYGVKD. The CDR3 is CATQPVGGRGSYEQYF. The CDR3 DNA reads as TGTGCCACACAGCCCGTGGGGGGGCGTGGGAGCTACGAGCAGTACTTC.

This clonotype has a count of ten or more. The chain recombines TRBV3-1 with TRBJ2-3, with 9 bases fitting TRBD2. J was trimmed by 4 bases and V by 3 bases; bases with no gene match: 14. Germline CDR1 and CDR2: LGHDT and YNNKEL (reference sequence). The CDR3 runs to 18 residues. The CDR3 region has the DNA TGTGCCAGCAGCCACCGTGGGCGCGGGAGGGAGGGCCCAGATACGCAGTATTTT. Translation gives CASSHRGRGREGPDTQYF.

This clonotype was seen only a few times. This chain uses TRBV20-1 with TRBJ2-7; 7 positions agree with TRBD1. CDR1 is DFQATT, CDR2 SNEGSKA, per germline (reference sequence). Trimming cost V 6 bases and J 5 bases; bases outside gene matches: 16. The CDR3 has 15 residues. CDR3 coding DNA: TGCAGTGCCATAATCCGGGACAGAGTGTACGACGAGCAGTACTTC. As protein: CSAIIRDRVYDEQYF.

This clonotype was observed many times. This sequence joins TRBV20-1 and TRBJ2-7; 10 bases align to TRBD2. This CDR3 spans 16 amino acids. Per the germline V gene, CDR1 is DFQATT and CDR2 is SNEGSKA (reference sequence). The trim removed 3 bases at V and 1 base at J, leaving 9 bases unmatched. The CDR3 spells CSARPRLAGDSYEQYF. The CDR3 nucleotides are TGCAGTGCTAGGCCGCGACTAGCGGGCGATTCCTACGAGCAGTACTTC.

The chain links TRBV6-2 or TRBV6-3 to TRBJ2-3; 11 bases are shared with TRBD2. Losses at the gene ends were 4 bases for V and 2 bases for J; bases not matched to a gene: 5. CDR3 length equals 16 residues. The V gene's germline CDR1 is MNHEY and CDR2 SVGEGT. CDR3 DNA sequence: TGTGCCAGCAGTTCCGGGACTAGCGGTTTCACAGATACGCAGTATTTT. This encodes CASSSGTSGFTDTQYF.

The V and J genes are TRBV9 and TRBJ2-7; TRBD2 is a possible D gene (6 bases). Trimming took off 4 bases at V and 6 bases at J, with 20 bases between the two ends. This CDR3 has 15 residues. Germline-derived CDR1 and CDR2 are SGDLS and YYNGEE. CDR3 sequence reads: CASSPRDSPFREQYF. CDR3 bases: TGTGCCAGCAGCCCCCGGGACTCCCCCTTTCGCGAGCAGTACTTC. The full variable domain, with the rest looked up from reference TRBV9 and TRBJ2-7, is DSGVTQTPKHLITATGQRVTLRCSPRSGDLSVYWYQQSLDQGLQFLIQYYNGEERAKGNILERFSAQQFPDLHSELNLSSLELGDSALYFCASSPRDSPFREQYFGPGTRLTVT.

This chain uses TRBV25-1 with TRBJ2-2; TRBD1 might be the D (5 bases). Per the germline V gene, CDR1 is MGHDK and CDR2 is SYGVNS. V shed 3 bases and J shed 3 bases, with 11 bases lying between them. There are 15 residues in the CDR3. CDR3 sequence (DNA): TGTGCCAGCAGTGAGATAGTCAGGGACACCGGGGAGCTGTTTTTT. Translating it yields CASSEIVRDTGELFF.

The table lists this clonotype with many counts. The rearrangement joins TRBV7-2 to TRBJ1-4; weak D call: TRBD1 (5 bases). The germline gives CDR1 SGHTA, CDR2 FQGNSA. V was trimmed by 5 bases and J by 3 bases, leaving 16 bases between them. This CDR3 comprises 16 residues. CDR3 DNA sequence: TGTGCCAGCAGCCAACTCCGCGGGGCCCCTAATGAAAAACTGTTTTTT. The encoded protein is CASSQLRGAPNEKLFF.

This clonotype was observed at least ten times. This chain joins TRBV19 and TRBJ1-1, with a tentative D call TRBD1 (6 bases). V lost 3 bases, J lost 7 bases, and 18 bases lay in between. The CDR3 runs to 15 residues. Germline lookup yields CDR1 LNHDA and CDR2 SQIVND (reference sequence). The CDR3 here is CASSIPRHGGIEAFF. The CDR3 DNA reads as TGTGCCAGTAGTATTCCTCGACACGGGGGCATTGAAGCTTTCTTT.

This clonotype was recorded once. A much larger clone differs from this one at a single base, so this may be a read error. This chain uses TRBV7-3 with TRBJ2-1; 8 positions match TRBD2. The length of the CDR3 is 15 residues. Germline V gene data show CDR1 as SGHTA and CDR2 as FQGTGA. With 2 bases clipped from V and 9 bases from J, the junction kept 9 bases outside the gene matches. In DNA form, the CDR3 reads TGTGCCAGCAGCTTACGGGCGGGAGGTTCCCCTGAGCAGTTCTTC. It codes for CASSLRAGGSPEQFF.

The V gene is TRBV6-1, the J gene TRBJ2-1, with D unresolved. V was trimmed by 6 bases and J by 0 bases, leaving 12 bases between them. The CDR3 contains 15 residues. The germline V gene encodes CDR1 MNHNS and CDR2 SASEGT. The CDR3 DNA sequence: TGTGCCAGCAGCCCTCCCAGGAGCTCCTACAATGAGCAGTTCTTC. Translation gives CASSPPRSSYNEQFF.

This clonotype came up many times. This chain's CDR3 is CASSGPDCTQYF. As DNA, the CDR3 is TGTGCCAGCAGTGGTCCGGATTGTACCCAGTACTTC. The rearrangement links TRBV28 to TRBJ2-5, with D unclear. The CDR3 consists of 12 residues. Trimming pared 5 bases from V and 8 bases from J, leaving 12 bases between. Germline V gene lookup returns CDR1 MDHEN and CDR2 SYDVKM.

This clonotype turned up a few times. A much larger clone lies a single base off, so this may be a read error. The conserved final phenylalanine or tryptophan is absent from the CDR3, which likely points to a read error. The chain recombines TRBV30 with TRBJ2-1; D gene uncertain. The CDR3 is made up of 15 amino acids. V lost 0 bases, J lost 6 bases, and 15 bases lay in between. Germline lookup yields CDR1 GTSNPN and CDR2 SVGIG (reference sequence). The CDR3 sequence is CAWSVSMAPLNEQFL. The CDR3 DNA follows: TGTGCCTGGAGTGTTTCTATGGCCCCTCTCAATGAGCAGTTCCTC.